This T cell receptor beta chain is drawn from a study of blood T cell repertoires in COVID-19. V gave up 1 base and J gave up 3 bases; unmatched junction bases: 13. CDR1 MDHEN and CDR2 SYDVKM come from the germline V gene. The CDR3 is 19 amino acids. Generated by immunoSEQ multiplex PCR, the TCRdb table keeps only in-frame clones and is missing some. The sample has over 200,000 clones, more than 70% seen once. This sequence originates from a woman between 45 and 60 years old with acute or convalescent COVID-19. The rearrangement joins TRBV28 to TRBJ2-7; 12 bases line up with TRBD2. The sample comprised peripheral blood. DNA of the CDR3: TGTGCCAGCAGTTTATCGAAGTTTTTGGCTAGCGGGAGGGACTACGAGCAGTACTTC. This sequence encodes CASSLSKFLASGRDYEQYF.